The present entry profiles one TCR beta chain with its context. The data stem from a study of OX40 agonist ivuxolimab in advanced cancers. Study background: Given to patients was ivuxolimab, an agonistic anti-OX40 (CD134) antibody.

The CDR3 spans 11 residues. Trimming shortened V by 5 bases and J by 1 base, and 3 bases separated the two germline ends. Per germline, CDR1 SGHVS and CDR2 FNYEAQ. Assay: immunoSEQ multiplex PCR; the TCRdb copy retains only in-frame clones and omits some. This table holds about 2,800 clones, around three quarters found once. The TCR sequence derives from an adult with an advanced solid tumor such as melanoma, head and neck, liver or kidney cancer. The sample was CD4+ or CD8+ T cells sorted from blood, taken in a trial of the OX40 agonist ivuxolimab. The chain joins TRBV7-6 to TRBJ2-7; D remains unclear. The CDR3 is CASSLSYEQYF. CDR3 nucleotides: TGTGCCAGCAGCCTTTCCTACGAGCAGTACTTC.